This passage covers 25 T cell receptor beta chains from one sample sequenced in a study of cytomegalovirus exposure and HLA in healthy donors. Primers: 60 Vbeta forward and 13 Jbeta reverse. Libraries were prepared by immunoSEQ multiplex PCR; TCRdb keeps only in-frame clonotypes and omits some of them. The sample lists over 120,000 clones; 65% to 90% were seen once. Sample: PBMCs. Source of these receptors: a woman aged 25 to 39 in good health and CMV-seronegative.

This clone came up a few times. The chain uses TRBV30 and TRBJ1-5; D possibly corresponds to TRBD1 (5 bases). V was clipped by 3 bases and J by 3 bases, with 15 bases between them. CDR1 GTSNPN and CDR2 SVGIG come from the germline V gene (reference sequence). The CDR3 contains 15 residues. DNA of the CDR3: TGTGCCTGGAGCCCACCTGGGGGGATCAATCAGCCCCAGCATTTT. This codes for CAWSPPGGINQPQHF.

This clone appeared a single time. V is TRBV6-1 and J is TRBJ1-5, with a tentative D call TRBD1 (6 bases). Germline V lookup: CDR1 MNHNS, CDR2 SASEGT. The germline V and J ends were trimmed by 5 bases and 1 base, with 12 bases remaining between them. CDR3 size: 15 residues. CDR3 loop: CASSSQGFSNQPQHF. CDR3 nucleotides: TGTGCCAGCAGTTCACAGGGCTTCAGCAATCAGCCCCAGCATTTT.

This clone was observed once. The chain links TRBV7-6 to TRBJ1-3; weak D call: TRBD1 (5 bases). There are 14 residues in the CDR3. V was cut by 2 bases and J by 4 bases, with 9 bases left in between. Per the germline V gene, CDR1 is SGHVS and CDR2 is FNYEAQ. CDR3 residues: CASSLRRVGNTIYF. The CDR3 bases are TGTGCCAGCAGCTTACGCAGGGTCGGAAACACCATATATTTT.

V is TRBV10-1 and J is TRBJ2-5; 7 bases map to TRBD1. This CDR3 has 13 residues. Germline CDR1 WNHNN, CDR2 SYGVQD (reference sequence). The junction had 9 bases not matched to a gene; V was cut back by 9 bases and J by 5 bases. The CDR3 nucleotides read TGCGCCAGGTGGGACAGAACCCTGGAGACCCAGTACTTC. Protein product: CARWDRTLETQYF.

The J gene is TRBJ1-2, the V gene TRBV30; D unresolved. Germline CDR1 GTSNPN, CDR2 SVGIG (reference sequence). This CDR3 has 17 residues. Trimming left V 0 bases short and J 2 bases short, with 19 bases between. CDR3 sequence reads: CAWSVLRSRLINYGYTF. In DNA form, the CDR3 reads TGTGCCTGGAGTGTTCTGCGGTCGAGACTGATAAACTATGGCTACACCTTC.

J is TRBJ2-7 and V is TRBV19; 8 bases match TRBD2. V lost 5 bases and J lost 0; bases outside the gene matches: 9. CDR3 length: 16 amino acids. Germline-derived CDR1 and CDR2 are LNHDA and SQIVND (reference sequence). This chain's CDR3 is CASSPRVAGNSYEQYF. The CDR3, as DNA: TGTGCCAGTAGTCCCCGGGTAGCGGGGAACTCCTACGAGCAGTACTTC. Complete variable domain (other parts from reference TRBV19 and TRBJ2-7): DGGITQSPKYLFRKEGQNVTLSCEQNLNHDAMYWYRQDPGQGLRLIYYSQIVNDFQKGDIAEGYSVSREKKESFPLTVTSAQKNPTAFYLCASSPRVAGNSYEQYFGPGTRLTVT.

The CDR3 nucleotides are TGTGCCAGCAGCGTAGACCTGGACAGGGAAACGTTCTTC. As protein: CASSVDLDRETFF. The rearrangement joins TRBV9 to TRBJ2-1; TRBD1 agrees at 8 bases. The J segment lost 15 bases and the V segment lost 0 bases, leaving 8 bases of the junction unmatched. The CDR3 runs to 13 residues. The germline CDR1 and CDR2 sequences are SGDLS and YYNGEE.

This clone has more than one count but fewer than ten. V is TRBV5-1 and J is TRBJ2-6; D remains unclear. V was pared by 0 bases and J by 0 bases, with 10 bases between. The CDR3 extends over 17 amino acids. Germline CDR1 reads SGHRS; CDR2 reads YFSETQ. The CDR3 loop reads CASSLGLYSSGANVLTF. The CDR3 DNA reads as TGCGCCAGCAGCTTGGGGCTTTATTCCTCTGGGGCCAACGTCCTGACTTTC.

The V and J genes are TRBV30 and TRBJ1-2; 10 nucleotides agree with TRBD1. With 2 bases clipped from V and 8 bases from J, the junction kept 5 bases outside the gene matches. The V gene's germline CDR1 is GTSNPN and CDR2 SVGIG (reference sequence). The CDR3 runs 13 residues. In DNA, the CDR3 is TGTGCCTGGAGTCGACAGGGGGCAGGCGGCTACACCTTC. This gives the protein CAWSRQGAGGYTF. The complete variable domain, with remaining parts taken from reference TRBV30 and TRBJ1-2, reads SQTIHQWPATLVQPVGSPLSLECTVEGTSNPNLYWYRQAAGRGLQLLFYSVGIGQISSEVPQNLSASRPQDRQFILSSKKLLLSDSGFYLCAWSRQGAGGYTFGSGTRLTVV.

J is TRBJ2-7 and V is TRBV7-2, with TRBD2 identical over 8 bases. This CDR3 is 15 amino acids long. CDR1 SGHTA and CDR2 FQGNSA come from the germline V gene. Trimming at V came to 4 bases and at J to 3 bases, leaving 8 bases not matched to a gene. The CDR3 sequence is CASSSPGLGIYEQYF. For the CDR3, the DNA is TGTGCCAGCAGCTCCCCGGGACTAGGGATCTACGAGCAGTACTTC.

Here the CDR3 reads CASSLVRGGMWTEAFF. For the CDR3, the DNA is TGTGCCAGCAGCTTAGTAAGGGGGGGGATGTGGACTGAAGCTTTCTTT. V is TRBV11-2 and J is TRBJ1-1; a possible D gene is TRBD1 (6 bases). Germline V gene data show CDR1 as SGHAT and CDR2 as FQNNGV. V was cut by 1 base and J by 5 bases, with 17 bases left in between. This CDR3 is 16 amino acids long.

This sequence joins TRBV30 and TRBJ1-5; D might be TRBD1 (5 bases). The CDR3 covers 14 residues. V lost 3 bases to trimming and J lost 0 bases, with 9 bases between them. Germline CDR1 is GTSNPN and CDR2 is SVGIG (reference sequence). In DNA form, the CDR3 reads TGTGCCTGGAGCGACAGAGATAGCAATCAGCCCCAGCATTTT. Translation gives CAWSDRDSNQPQHF.

The chain links TRBV14 to TRBJ1-5, with D tentatively TRBD1 (6 bases). Deletions cut 4 bases from V and 7 bases from J, with 11 bases between. CDR1 and CDR2 (germline): SGHDN, FVKESK. This CDR3 has 13 residues. The CDR3 reads CASSPGVGQPQHF. The CDR3 DNA reads as TGTGCCAGCAGCCCAGGGGTGGGGCAGCCCCAGCATTTT.

The chain links TRBV7-6 to TRBJ2-1; 14 bases line up with TRBD2. This CDR3 comprises 16 residues. Germline V gives CDR1 SGHVS, CDR2 FNYEAQ. The junction had 4 bases not matched to a gene; V was cut back by 1 base and J by 8 bases. CDR3 sequence reads: CASSLGTSGGSYEQFF. The CDR3 nucleotides are TGTGCCAGCAGCTTAGGGACTAGCGGGGGGAGCTATGAGCAGTTCTTC.

The chain is built from TRBV9 and TRBJ1-2, with TRBD1 as a possible D gene (5 bases). CDR1 and CDR2 (germline): SGDLS, YYNGEE. V was clipped by 5 bases and J by 4 bases, with 12 bases between them. The CDR3 has 13 residues. The DNA of the CDR3 is TGTGCCAGCAGGGACCAGGGCCCCTATGGCTACACCTTC. Its translation: CASRDQGPYGYTF.

The chain couples TRBV19 to TRBJ2-2; 8 positions match TRBD1. Germline V gene sequence: CDR1 LNHDA, CDR2 SQIVND (reference sequence). The CDR3 covers 16 residues. J was trimmed by 6 bases and V by 7 bases; bases with no gene match: 13. The CDR3 region has the DNA TGTGCCAGTAAGGTTAATCCGACAGGGGCGGCCGGGGAGCTGTTTTTT. Its protein product is CASKVNPTGAAGELFF.

The rearrangement uses TRBV6-1 and TRBJ2-7; 8 bases line up with TRBD2. In germline, CDR1 is MNHNS, CDR2 SASEGT. The CDR3 is 15 residues long. V lost 2 bases to trimming and J lost 3 bases; unmatched junction nucleotides: 6. CDR3 DNA sequence: TGTGCCAGCAGTGAACGGACTAGCACAATCTACGAGCAGTACTTC. It translates to CASSERTSTIYEQYF.

The chain combines TRBV5-4 with TRBJ1-6; D uncertain. Trimming shortened V by 0 bases and J by 14 bases, and 15 bases separated the two germline ends. The CDR3 consists of 14 residues. Germline CDR1 reads SGHNT; CDR2 reads YYREEE (reference sequence). CDR3 bases: TGTGCCAGCAGCTTGGCTTCGATGGGCAATACCCTCCACTTT. Amino acid sequence: CASSLASMGNTLHF.

A remark on this clone: Other DNA sequences in the same sample also yield this CDR3. The DNA for the CDR3 is TGCAGCGTTGAAGGTACGAGCGGGGCCACAGATACGCAGTATTTT. This encodes CSVEGTSGATDTQYF. V is TRBV29-1 and J is TRBJ2-3; TRBD2 matches at 7 bases. V lost 1 base to trimming and J lost 2 bases; unmatched junction nucleotides: 6. This CDR3 comprises 15 residues. CDR1 and CDR2 from the germline V gene are SQVTM and ANQGSEA.

The rearrangement uses TRBV2 and TRBJ2-7; 15 positions match TRBD2. CDR3 length: 19 amino acids. CDR1 SNHLY and CDR2 FYNNEI come from the germline V gene. The trim removed 6 bases at V and 0 bases at J, leaving 12 bases unmatched. The CDR3 is CASRRLTGTSGGSSYEQYF. CDR3 bases: TGTGCCAGCAGGCGGCTAACCGGGACTAGCGGGGGGTCCTCCTACGAGCAGTACTTC.

V and J are TRBV7-8 and TRBJ2-3, with D tentatively TRBD2 (6 bases). Germline CDR1 is SGHVS and CDR2 is FQNEAQ. V shed 7 bases and J shed 1 base, with 15 bases lying between them. The CDR3 spans 15 residues. For the CDR3, the DNA is TGTGCCAGCAAACTACGGGAGTTCCGCACAGATACGCAGTATTTT. Translating it yields CASKLREFRTDTQYF.

This clone was seen a single time. This rearrangement joins TRBV5-1 to TRBJ2-3; TRBD2 matches at 13 bases. The germline CDR1 and CDR2 sequences are SGHRS and YFSETQ. The CDR3 is 17 residues long. The ends lost 3 bases at V and 3 bases at J; junction bases unmatched: 7. The CDR3 reads CASSSGLAGVVTDTQYF. CDR3 DNA: TGCGCCAGCAGCTCAGGACTAGCGGGAGTAGTGACAGATACGCAGTATTTT.

This chain joins TRBV10-1 and TRBJ1-2; the match to TRBD1 covers 11 bases. With V trimmed by 3 bases and J by 9 bases, 9 bases remained unmatched. This CDR3 is built from 15 residues. Germline V lookup: CDR1 WNHNN, CDR2 SYGVQD (reference sequence). CDR3 sequence reads: CASSDEGTGGPSYTF. The CDR3 nucleotides read TGCGCCAGCAGTGACGAAGGGACAGGGGGGCCTAGCTACACCTTC.

This rearrangement joins TRBV7-8 to TRBJ1-2; possibly TRBD1 for D (6 bases). There are 15 residues in the CDR3. V dropped 2 bases and J dropped 2 bases, with 12 bases sitting between them. The V gene's germline CDR1 is SGHVS and CDR2 FQNEAQ. The CDR3 sequence: CASSLSRTANYGYTF. The CDR3 DNA reads as TGTGCCAGCAGCTTAAGTAGGACAGCGAACTATGGCTACACCTTC.

The chain carries TRBV27 and TRBJ2-1; D is unclear. The V end was cut by 6 bases, the J end by 2 bases, with 8 bases between. Germline V gene data show CDR1 as MNHEY and CDR2 as SMNVEV (reference sequence). The length of the CDR3 is 13 residues. The CDR3 sequence is CASSPGPYNEQFF. CDR3 in DNA: TGTGCCAGCAGCCCGGGTCCCTACAATGAGCAGTTCTTC.